A single T cell receptor beta chain is shown here with its context. This CDR3 is 15 amino acids long. V was pared by 6 bases and J by 7 bases, with 11 bases of the junction left unmatched. Germline CDR1 and CDR2: PRHDT and FYEKMQ (reference sequence). The record originates from a study of blood T cells in healthy people across ages. PCR was performed a second time for 7 to 11 cycles using a sample-barcoded 5' primer and a J-beta primer mix. TCRdb re-called the 5' RACE reads with MiXCR, one entry per CDR3 protein. This sample has about 1.5 million distinct CDR3 sequences; roughly 45% occur once, and the top ten carry roughly 7.7%.

The genes are TRBV13 and TRBJ2-7, with 11 positions matching TRBD2. The sequencing input was blood. The TCR was taken from a woman between 18 and 30 years old in good health. The CDR3 is CASSFYSGGALEQYF. Here the CDR3 DNA reads TGTGCCAGCAGTTTCTATAGCGGGGGGGCCCTGGAGCAGTACTTC.